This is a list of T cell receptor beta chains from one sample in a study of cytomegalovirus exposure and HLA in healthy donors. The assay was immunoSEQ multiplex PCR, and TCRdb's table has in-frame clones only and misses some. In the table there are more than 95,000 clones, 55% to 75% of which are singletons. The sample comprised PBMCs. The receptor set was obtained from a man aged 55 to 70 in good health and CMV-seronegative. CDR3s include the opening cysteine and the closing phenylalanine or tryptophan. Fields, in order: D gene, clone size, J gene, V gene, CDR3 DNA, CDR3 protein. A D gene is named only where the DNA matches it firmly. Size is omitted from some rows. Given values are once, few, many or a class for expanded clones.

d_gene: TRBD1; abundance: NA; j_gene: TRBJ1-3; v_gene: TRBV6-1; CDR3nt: TGTGCCAGCAGTGTCCTTGGGACAGGGGAGGTTGGAAACACCATATATTTT; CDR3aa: CASSVLGTGEVGNTIYF
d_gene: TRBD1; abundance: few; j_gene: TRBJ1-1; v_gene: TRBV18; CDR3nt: TGTGCCAGCTCACCACCTAATCACGGACAGGCGACTGAAGCTTTCTTT; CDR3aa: CASSPPNHGQATEAFF
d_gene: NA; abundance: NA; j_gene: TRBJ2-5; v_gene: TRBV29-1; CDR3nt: TGCAGCGCCCAGATGAGCGGCGCCGGCCAAGAGACCCAGTACTTC; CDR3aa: CSAQMSGAGQETQYF
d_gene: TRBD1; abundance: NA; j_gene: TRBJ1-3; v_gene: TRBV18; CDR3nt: TGTGCCAGCTCACCTCTAGGGACAGACTCTGGAAACACCATATATTTT; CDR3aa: CASSPLGTDSGNTIYF
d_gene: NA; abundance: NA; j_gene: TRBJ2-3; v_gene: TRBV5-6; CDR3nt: TGTGCCAGCAGCTTCGGGCAGGGGAGAGCAGATACGCAGTATTTT; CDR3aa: CASSFGQGRADTQYF
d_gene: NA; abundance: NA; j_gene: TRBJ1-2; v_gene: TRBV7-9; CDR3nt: TGTGCCAGCAGAATAGGGGGAGAGTATGGCTACACCTTC; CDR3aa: CASRIGGEYGYTF
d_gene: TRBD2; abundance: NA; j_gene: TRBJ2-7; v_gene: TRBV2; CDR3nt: TGTGCCAGCAGACCTAGCGGGGGGGCCGTGTACGAGCAGTACTTC; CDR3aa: CASRPSGGAVYEQYF
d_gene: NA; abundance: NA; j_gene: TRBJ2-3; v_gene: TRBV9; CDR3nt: TGTGCCAGCAGCGAGAGCCATACAGATACGCAGTATTTT; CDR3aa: CASSESHTDTQYF
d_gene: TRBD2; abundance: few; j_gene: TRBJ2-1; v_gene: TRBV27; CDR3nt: TGTGCCAGCAGTCCAGTAGCGGGAGGACCTTACAATGAGCAGTTCTTC; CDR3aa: CASSPVAGGPYNEQFF
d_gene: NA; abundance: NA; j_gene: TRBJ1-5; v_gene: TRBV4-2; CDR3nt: TGTGCCAGCAGCCAGGTACAGGGCAGTGGGGATCAGCCCCAGCATTTT; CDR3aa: CASSQVQGSGDQPQHF
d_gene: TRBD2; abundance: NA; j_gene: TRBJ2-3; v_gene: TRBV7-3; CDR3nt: TGTGCCAGCAGCCCTCGTGGTAGCGGGGTGTTTCCAGATACGCAGTATTTT; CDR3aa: CASSPRGSGVFPDTQYF
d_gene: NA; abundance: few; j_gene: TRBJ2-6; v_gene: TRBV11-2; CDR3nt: TGTGCCAGCAGCTTAGTTTCTCCCGGGGCCAACGTCCTGACTTTC; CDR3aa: CASSLVSPGANVLTF
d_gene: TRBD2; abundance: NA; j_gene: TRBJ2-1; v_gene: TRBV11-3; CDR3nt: TGTGCCAGCAGCACCCGGGGGTTACTAGCGGGAGACCCCTACAATGAGCAGTTCTTC; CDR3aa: CASSTRGLLAGDPYNEQFF
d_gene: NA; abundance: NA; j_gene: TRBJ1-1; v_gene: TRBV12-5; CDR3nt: TGTGCTAGTGGTTTCATGCTCCTTGGGGCAGGACTAAGGGGTGAAGCTTTCTTT; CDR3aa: CASGFMLLGAGLRGEAFF
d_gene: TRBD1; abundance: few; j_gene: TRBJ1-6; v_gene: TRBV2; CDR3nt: TGTGCCACACAGATAGACAGGGATCCGGATTCACCCCTCCACTTT; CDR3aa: CATQIDRDPDSPLHF
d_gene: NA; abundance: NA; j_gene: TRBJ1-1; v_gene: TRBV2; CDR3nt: TGTGCCAGCCGGGGGGGGGCAGACACTGAAGCTTTCTTT; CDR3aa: CASRGGADTEAFF
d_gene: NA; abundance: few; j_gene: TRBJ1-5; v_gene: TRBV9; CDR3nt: TGTGCCAGCAGCGTAGGGTCAGGAGGACAGCCCCAGCATTTT; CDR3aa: CASSVGSGGQPQHF
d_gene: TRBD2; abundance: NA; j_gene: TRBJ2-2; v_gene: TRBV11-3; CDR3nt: TGTGCCAGCAGACTAGCGGCGAACACCGGGGAGCTGTTTTTT; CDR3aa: CASRLAANTGELFF
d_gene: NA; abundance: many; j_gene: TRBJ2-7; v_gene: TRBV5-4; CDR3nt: TGTGCCAGCAGCCCCCCCCTCTCCTACGAGCAGTACTTC; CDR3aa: CASSPPLSYEQYF
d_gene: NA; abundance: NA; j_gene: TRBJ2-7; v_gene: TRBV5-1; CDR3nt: TGCGCCAGCAGCACTCAGGAGGGGCCTCCCTACGAGCAGTACTTC; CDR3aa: CASSTQEGPPYEQYF
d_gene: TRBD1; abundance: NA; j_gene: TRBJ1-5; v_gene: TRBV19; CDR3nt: TGTGCCAGTAGTATTCTTGGGACAGGTCCTAATCAGCCCCAGCATTTT; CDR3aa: CASSILGTGPNQPQHF
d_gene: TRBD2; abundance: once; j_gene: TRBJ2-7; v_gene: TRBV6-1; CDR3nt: TGTGCCAGTAATAGCGGGAGTCTCTACGAGCAGTACTTC; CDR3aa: CASNSGSLYEQYF
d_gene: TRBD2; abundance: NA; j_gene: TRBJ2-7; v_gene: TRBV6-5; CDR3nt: TGTGCCAGCAGTCCTAGCGGGAGGGCCCTCTACGAGCAGTACTTC; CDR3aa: CASSPSGRALYEQYF
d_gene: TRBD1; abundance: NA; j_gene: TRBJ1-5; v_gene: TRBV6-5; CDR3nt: TGTGCCAGCAGTTATCAGGACAGGGACAATCAGCCCCAGCATTTT; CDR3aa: CASSYQDRDNQPQHF
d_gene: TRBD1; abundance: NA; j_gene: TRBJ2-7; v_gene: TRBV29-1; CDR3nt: TGCAGCGTTGTGGACAGGGATAAAGACGAGCAGTACTTC; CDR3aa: CSVVDRDKDEQYF
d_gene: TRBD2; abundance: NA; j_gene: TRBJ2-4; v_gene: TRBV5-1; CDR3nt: TGCGCCAGCAGCTTGAAATCGGCGGGACTAGCGTCACACCTAACCAAAAACATTCAGTACTTC; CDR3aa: CASSLKSAGLASHLTKNIQYF
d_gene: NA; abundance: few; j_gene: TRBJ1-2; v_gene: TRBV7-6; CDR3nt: TGTGCCAGCAGCTTAGGACTTGGGCAGGGTGGAGATGGCTACACCTTC; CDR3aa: CASSLGLGQGGDGYTF
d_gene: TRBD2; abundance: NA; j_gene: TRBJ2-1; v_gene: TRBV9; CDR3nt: TGTGCCAGCAGCGTGGCCACCGGGACTAGCGCCTTTTACAATGAGCAGTTCTTC; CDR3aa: CASSVATGTSAFYNEQFF
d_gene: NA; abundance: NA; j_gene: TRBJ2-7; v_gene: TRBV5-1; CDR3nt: TGCGCCAGCAGCTTGGCGGTCGGGGAAATCTCCTACGAGCAGTACTTC; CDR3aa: CASSLAVGEISYEQYF
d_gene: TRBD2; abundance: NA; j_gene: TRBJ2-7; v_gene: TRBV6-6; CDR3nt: TGTGCCAGCACCGACACGGGACTAGCGGGATCCGAGCAGTACTTC; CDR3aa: CASTDTGLAGSEQYF